This T cell receptor (beta chain) was obtained from a study of identifying expanded T cells in peripheral blood. Study-wide results and caveats: Over approximately two and four weeks, about 17 and 20 clones changed, versus around 1.2 between replicates. Variance in clone template counts between approximately 2-week samples significantly increased with total template count across all healthy donors.

CDR1 is SEHNR, CDR2 FQNEAQ, per germline (reference sequence). This CDR3 has 16 amino acids. Trimming left V 2 bases short and J 0 bases short, with 13 bases between. Note on this clone: What it binds is not known.

During the collection period, no donor immune events like infections were recorded. Clones were read by immunoSEQ multiplex PCR, and TCRdb kept only the in-frame ones, dropping some. The data contain around 81,000 clones, more than 75% of them singletons. The specimen was blood. The chain couples TRBV7-9 to TRBJ2-5; a possible D gene is TRBD2 (6 bases). The TCR originated in a person aged 18-69 years in good health. CDR3 sequence reads: CASSLRAGTYQETQYF. Written as DNA, the CDR3 is TGTGCCAGCAGCTTAAGGGCAGGGACTTACCAAGAGACCCAGTACTTC.